This TCR beta chain was identified in a study of radiation and T cells in renal cell carcinoma. The overall study: Nephrectomy followed 15 Gy stereotactic body radiation by 4 weeks. Study results and caveats: In blood, top tumor clones expanded by 2 weeks, shrinking by 4.

Notes on this clone: Its specificity is not known.

Trimming shortened V by 1 base and J by 5 bases, and 14 bases separated the two germline ends. Per the germline V gene, CDR1 is LGHNA and CDR2 is YSLEER. CDR3 length: 15 amino acids. Profiled with immunoSEQ multiplex PCR; TCRdb holds only in-frame clones, not every one. The repertoire holds 100,000 to 150,000 clones, with around 89% as singletons. Time point reported: blood 2 weeks post-SBRT. Treatment indicated: 15 Gy SBRT to primary tumor, nephrectomy 4 weeks later. The patient's renal cell carcinoma had clear cell pathology. Sequenced here: blood, sampled from a patient whose treatment included radiotherapy and nephrectomy. The receptor was isolated from a woman between 65 and 79 years old with renal cell carcinoma. V and J are TRBV4-3 and TRBJ1-2, with D perhaps matching TRBD1 (5 bases). The CDR3 coding sequence is TGCGCCAGCAGCCAAGCCACAGGTTCCCGATATGGCTACACCTTC. Protein sequence: CASSQATGSRYGYTF.